The rows below give T cell receptor beta chains drawn from one sample of a study of regulatory T cells in long-lasting Graves disease. TCRdb re-called the multiplex PCR reads through MiXCR, storing one row per CDR3 protein. This repertoire shows roughly 500,000 distinct CDR3 sequences, under 25% found once; its top ten account for 10% to 15%. The material was peripheral blood mononuclear cells (PBMCs), obtained when the disease was refractory, from a patient treated with antithyroid drugs. Receptors originate from a female donor with Graves disease. Each CDR3 is given with its conserved first and last residue. The order of the fields is V gene, D gene, clone size, J gene, CDR3 protein, CDR3 DNA. D genes are given only for firm matches. Clone size is shown for a subset of rows, as once, few, many or a class of expanded clone.

v_call: TRBV19; d_call: TRBD1; clone_size: -; j_call: TRBJ1-2; cdr3_aa: CASRNAGTDQSNYGYTF; cdr3_nt: TGTGCCAGTAGGAATGCCGGGACAGACCAATCTAACTATGGCTACACCTTC
v_call: TRBV28; d_call: TRBD2; clone_size: -; j_call: TRBJ2-7; cdr3_aa: CASPSGDERYF; cdr3_nt: TGTGCCAGCCCAAGCGGGGACGAGCGGTACTTC
v_call: TRBV6-1; d_call: TRBD1; clone_size: many; j_call: TRBJ1-4; cdr3_aa: CASTRDRGFGIGEKLFF; cdr3_nt: TGTGCCAGCACCCGGGACAGGGGATTTGGGATCGGCGAAAAACTGTTTTTT
v_call: TRBV5-5; d_call: -; clone_size: -; j_call: TRBJ2-7; cdr3_aa: CASSFHWDLSGEQYF; cdr3_nt: TGTGCCAGCAGCTTCCACTGGGACCTCTCTGGCGAGCAGTACTTC
v_call: TRBV4-3; d_call: TRBD1; clone_size: few; j_call: TRBJ1-4; cdr3_aa: CASSLEGTVNEKLFF; cdr3_nt: TGCGCCAGCAGCCTCGAAGGGACAGTCAATGAAAAACTGTTTTTT
v_call: TRBV20-1; d_call: -; clone_size: few; j_call: TRBJ2-7; cdr3_aa: CSARTDDYEQYF; cdr3_nt: TGCAGTGCTAGGACAGATGACTACGAGCAGTACTTC
v_call: TRBV6-2/TRBV6-3; d_call: TRBD1; clone_size: many; j_call: TRBJ1-1; cdr3_aa: CASSSKGASNTEAFF; cdr3_nt: TGTGCCAGCAGTTCGAAGGGGGCGTCGAACACTGAAGCTTTCTTT
v_call: TRBV6-2/TRBV6-3; d_call: TRBD2; clone_size: many; j_call: TRBJ2-4; cdr3_aa: CASSEIRTSGNNIQYF; cdr3_nt: TGTGCCAGCAGCGAAATTAGGACTAGCGGGAATAACATTCAGTACTTC
v_call: TRBV7-2; d_call: -; clone_size: many; j_call: TRBJ2-2; cdr3_aa: CASRWSTNTGELFF; cdr3_nt: TGTGCCAGCAGGTGGTCAACTAACACCGGGGAGCTGTTTTTT
v_call: TRBV7-9; d_call: TRBD1; clone_size: -; j_call: TRBJ1-2; cdr3_aa: CASSRDRVANYGYTF; cdr3_nt: TGTGCCAGCAGCCGCGACAGGGTAGCCAACTATGGCTACACCTTC
v_call: TRBV27; d_call: TRBD2; clone_size: -; j_call: TRBJ2-7; cdr3_aa: CASSGGLAATYEQYF; cdr3_nt: TGTGCCAGCAGTGGAGGACTAGCGGCAACCTACGAGCAGTACTTC